The 17 T cell receptor beta chains presented below share a single source sample, sequenced in a study of blood T cell repertoires in COVID-19. Produced via immunoSEQ multiplex PCR; TCRdb's table is partial and in-frame only. This table holds some 98,000 clones, roughly 80% found once. The sequencing sample was made of peripheral blood. Every receptor here comes from a man aged 70-80 years with active or convalescent COVID-19.

V and J are TRBV7-9 and TRBJ1-4; no reliable D call. Germline CDR1 reads SEHNR; CDR2 reads FQNEAQ (reference sequence). V lost 3 bases and J lost 8, with 13 bases in between. The CDR3 totals 14 residues. The CDR3 nucleotides read TGTGCCAGCAGCTTCGAGGGTTTCGACGAAAAACTGTTTTTT. This gives the protein CASSFEGFDEKLFF.

This clone was counted only a few times. The chain uses TRBV7-9 and TRBJ1-3; unclear D gene. V was pared by 5 bases and J by 4 bases, with 6 bases between. The V gene's germline CDR1 is SEHNR and CDR2 FQNEAQ (reference sequence). This CDR3 has 12 residues. CDR3 DNA sequence: TGTGCCAGCAGCCCTAGGGGAAACACCATATATTTT. It codes for CASSPRGNTIYF. Combining the CDR3 with reference TRBV7-9 and TRBJ1-3 gives the whole variable domain DTGVSQNPRHKITKRGQNVTFRCDPISEHNRLYWYRQTLGQGPEFLTYFQNEAQLEKSRLLSDRFSAERPKGSFSTLEIQRTEQGDSAMYLCASSPRGNTIYFGEGSWLTVV.

This chain joins TRBV6-2 or TRBV6-3 and TRBJ1-6, with TRBD1 matching over 8 bases. The J segment lost 9 bases and the V segment lost 5 bases, leaving 6 bases of the junction unmatched. CDR1 and CDR2 (germline): MNHEY, SVGEGT. The CDR3 covers 14 residues. This chain's CDR3 is CASSPQGASSPLHF. The CDR3 nucleotides are TGTGCCAGCAGTCCGCAGGGGGCATCTTCACCCCTCCACTTT.

The chain links TRBV7-9 to TRBJ2-2; a weak D match, TRBD2 (5 bases). Trimming removed 3 bases from V and 0 bases from J, with 14 bases in between. CDR1 and CDR2 from the germline V gene are SEHNR and FQNEAQ (reference sequence). The CDR3 length is 17 residues. The CDR3 reads CASSFRPGISNTGELFF. In DNA form, the CDR3 reads TGTGCCAGCAGCTTTCGACCCGGGATCTCGAACACCGGGGAGCTGTTTTTT.

V gene TRBV27 combines with J gene TRBJ1-4, with a possible D match to TRBD1 (5 bases). CDR1 is MNHEY and CDR2 is SMNVEV in the germline V gene (reference sequence). The CDR3 loop spans 15 amino acids. Trimming cost V 0 bases and J 5 bases, with 10 bases left between them. CDR3 DNA sequence: TGTGCCAGCAGTTTATCTTTTGGGGCGAATGAAAAACTGTTTTTT. Its translation: CASSLSFGANEKLFF. The whole variable domain, remainder taken from reference TRBV27 and TRBJ1-4, is EAQVTQNPRYLITVTGKKLTVTCSQNMNHEYMSWYRQDPGLGLRQIYYSMNVEVTDKGDVPEGYKVSRKEKRNFPLILESPSPNQTSLYFCASSLSFGANEKLFFGSGTQLSVL.

The rearrangement uses TRBV7-9 and TRBJ1-2, with a tentative D call TRBD1 (5 bases). The CDR3 loop spans 13 amino acids. V lost 5 bases and J lost 4, with 11 bases in between. In germline, CDR1 is SEHNR, CDR2 FQNEAQ (reference sequence). The CDR3 nucleotides are TGTGCCAGCAGCACACAAGGGGCCTATGGCTACACCTTC. Translation: CASSTQGAYGYTF.

The chain carries TRBV10-1 and TRBJ1-2; D is unresolved. This CDR3 spans 12 amino acids. V lost 2 bases, J lost 8 bases, and 9 bases lay in between. Germline values: CDR1 WNHNN, CDR2 SYGVQD (reference sequence). The CDR3, as DNA: TGCGCCAGCAGTGAGCCGGGAGGAGGCTACACCTTC. Its protein is CASSEPGGGYTF.

This clone came up a few times. The genes are TRBV5-1 and TRBJ2-5; 8 bases align to TRBD1. V shed 4 bases and J 2 bases; nucleotides not matched to a gene: 4. In germline, CDR1 is SGHRS, CDR2 YFSETQ. The CDR3 sequence is 14 residues long. CDR3 in DNA: TGCGCCAGCAGCATGGACAGGGTACAAGAGACCCAGTACTTC. Translating gives CASSMDRVQETQYF.

This clone was recorded once. Other DNA sequences of this sample code for an identical CDR3. The gene calls are TRBV5-1 and TRBJ2-3; D ambiguous. In germline, CDR1 is SGHRS, CDR2 YFSETQ. The length of the CDR3 is 12 residues. With 0 bases removed from V and 4 bases from J, the gap between germline ends came to 3 bases. CDR3 sequence (DNA): TGCGCCAGCAGCTTGGCGGCAGATACGCAGTATTTT. Amino acids: CASSLAADTQYF.

By frequency in the sample, this clone is medium-sized. This chain uses TRBV18 with TRBJ1-4; TRBD1 might be the D (5 bases). The CDR3 has 16 residues. V gave up 3 bases and J gave up 8 bases, with 19 bases separating them. Germline V gives CDR1 KGHSH, CDR2 LQKENI. The CDR3 is CASSPRQGLGSEKLFF. CDR3 DNA: TGTGCCAGCTCACCGCGGCAGGGCCTCGGCTCGGAAAAACTGTTTTTT.

This chain uses TRBV11-3 with TRBJ2-3; the match to TRBD1 covers 7 bases. Unmatched junction bases numbered 5, after V lost 4 bases and J lost 4 bases. This CDR3 region has 14 residues. Germline values: CDR1 SGHNT, CDR2 YENEEA. The CDR3 sequence: CASSSRQGADTQYF. In DNA, the CDR3 is TGTGCCAGCAGCTCCAGACAGGGAGCAGATACGCAGTATTTT. Full variable domain (outside the CDR3, taken from reference TRBV11-3 and TRBJ2-3): EAGVVQSPRYKIIEKKQPVAFWCNPISGHNTLYWYLQNLGQGPELLIRYENEEAVDDSQLPKDRFSAERLKGVDSTLKIQPAELGDSAVYLCASSSRQGADTQYFGPGTRLTVL.

Only a few counts were recorded for this clone. V is TRBV9 and J is TRBJ1-5, with 8 positions matching TRBD1. The CDR3 runs to 14 residues. The V gene's germline CDR1 is SGDLS and CDR2 YYNGEE. Trimming cost V 2 bases and J 7 bases; bases outside gene matches: 5. For the CDR3, the DNA is TGTGCCAGCAGCGTGGGGGCAGGGGGCCAGCCCCAGCATTTT. It encodes CASSVGAGGQPQHF.

This chain connects TRBV7-9 to TRBJ2-3, with 7 bases lining up with TRBD1. The germline gives CDR1 SEHNR, CDR2 FQNEAQ (reference sequence). V shed 9 bases and J 0 bases; nucleotides not matched to a gene: 6. The CDR3 covers 14 residues. CDR3 nucleotides: TGTGCCAGTACAGGGGATTCTAGCACAGATACGCAGTATTTT. This codes for CASTGDSSTDTQYF.

The V and J genes are TRBV4-1 and TRBJ2-7, with 9 bases fitting TRBD1. The CDR3 runs 14 residues. V lost 1 base, J lost 4 bases, and 2 bases stayed unmatched. Germline V gene lookup returns CDR1 MGHRA and CDR2 YSYEKL. The CDR3 is CASSQVGQGYEQYF. The CDR3 DNA sequence: TGCGCCAGCAGCCAAGTGGGACAGGGTTACGAGCAGTACTTC.

The chain uses TRBV6-5 and TRBJ2-2, with D possibly being TRBD2 (5 bases). This CDR3 contains 13 residues. Trimming took off 0 bases at V and 8 bases at J, with 7 bases between the two ends. Germline V gene sequence: CDR1 MNHEY, CDR2 SVGAGI. In DNA, the CDR3 is TGTGCCAGCAGTTACTCGACGGGGGGGGAGCTGTTTTTT. It translates to CASSYSTGGELFF.

The CDR3 region is CASSVAQLAGTGPSPSYGYTF. The DNA of the CDR3 is TGTGCCAGCAGCGTAGCTCAGTTGGCCGGGACAGGTCCGTCCCCTTCCTATGGCTACACCTTC. This chain links TRBV9 with TRBJ1-2; 8 bases are a match to TRBD1. CDR1 is SGDLS and CDR2 is YYNGEE in the germline V gene. Trimming cost V 0 bases and J 4 bases; bases outside gene matches: 23. CDR3 length: 21 residues.

The chain is built from TRBV7-6 and TRBJ1-6; TRBD1 might be the D (5 bases). The CDR3 contains 16 residues. Per germline, CDR1 SGHVS and CDR2 FNYEAQ. The V end was cut by 5 bases, the J end by 7 bases, with 18 bases between. The DNA of the CDR3 is TGTGCCAGCAGCCCCGGGGGGAGTGCGTGGAATTCACCCCTCCACTTT. As protein: CASSPGGSAWNSPLHF.